Below are 13 T cell receptor beta chains sequenced from a single sample in a study of blood T cell repertoires in COVID-19. This table comes from immunoSEQ multiplex PCR, and its TCRdb copy is limited to in-frame clones, with some not included. The data show fewer than 200,000 clones, about 80% seen once. The sample taken for sequencing was peripheral blood. The receptor source for this set is a man aged 60-69 years with acute or convalescent COVID-19.

This chain joins TRBV6-5 and TRBJ1-1; D is perhaps TRBD1 (5 bases). The CDR3 is 15 amino acids. Trimming left V 0 bases short and J 5 bases short, with 13 bases between. Per germline, CDR1 MNHEY and CDR2 SVGAGI. The chain's CDR3 is CASSYSRASETEAFF. DNA for the CDR3: TGTGCCAGCAGTTACTCCAGGGCTTCGGAGACTGAAGCTTTCTTT.

The rearrangement uses TRBV19 and TRBJ1-1, with D unclear. Germline-derived CDR1 and CDR2 are LNHDA and SQIVND (reference sequence). V was shortened by 4 bases and J by 2 bases, with 17 bases between the two germline ends. The CDR3 extends over 16 amino acids. The CDR3 region has the DNA TGTGCCAGTAGTAAGCGGGCCCTCATATCTAACACTGAAGCTTTCTTT. This sequence encodes CASSKRALISNTEAFF.

The chain is built from TRBV19 and TRBJ1-6; D might be TRBD1 (5 bases). The CDR3 is 16 amino acids. Trimming shortened V by 2 bases and J by 6 bases, and 14 bases separated the two germline ends. The germline V gene encodes CDR1 LNHDA and CDR2 SQIVND (reference sequence). The chain's CDR3 is CASSITSGLANSPLHF. CDR3 in DNA: TGTGCCAGTAGTATAACGTCAGGGTTGGCTAATTCACCCCTCCACTTT.

This rearrangement joins TRBV5-1 to TRBJ1-4, with TRBD1 identical over 11 bases. V shed 1 base, J shed 8 bases, and the junction held 1 base outside the gene matches. This CDR3 has 14 residues. The germline gives CDR1 SGHRS, CDR2 YFSETQ. The CDR3 region is CASSLWDRGEKLFF. The CDR3 DNA sequence: TGCGCCAGCAGCTTGTGGGACAGGGGGGAAAAACTGTTTTTT.

In its sample, this clone was seen once. The DNA for the CDR3 is TGTGCCAGCAGCCTAAGGGCAGGGGGTAACACTGAAGCTTTCTTT. It codes for CASSLRAGGNTEAFF. This chain connects TRBV6-5 to TRBJ1-1, with 7 nucleotides matching TRBD1. This CDR3 is 15 amino acids long. Trimming cost V 6 bases and J 2 bases; bases outside gene matches: 9. Germline V gives CDR1 MNHEY, CDR2 SVGAGI.

The V and J genes are TRBV5-1 and TRBJ1-1; D is undetermined. V lost 2 bases and J lost 0, with 8 bases in between. CDR3 length: 14 amino acids. Per the germline V gene, CDR1 is SGHRS and CDR2 is YFSETQ. The DNA for the CDR3 is TGCGCCAGCAGCTTTGAGGCCATGAACACTGAAGCTTTCTTT. Translated: CASSFEAMNTEAFF.

This chain links TRBV9 with TRBJ1-3; D is undetermined. Trimming cost V 2 bases and J 4 bases, with 10 bases left between them. CDR1 is SGDLS and CDR2 is YYNGEE in the germline V gene. The CDR3 contains 14 residues. CDR3 bases: TGTGCCAGCAGCGTCGAGGGTTGGGGAAACACCATATATTTT. It encodes CASSVEGWGNTIYF.

The genes are TRBV5-1 and TRBJ2-7; perhaps TRBD2 as D (5 bases). The germline V gene encodes CDR1 SGHRS and CDR2 YFSETQ. Deletions cut 1 base from V and 1 base from J, with 9 bases between. The CDR3 is 14 amino acids. CDR3: CASSLYGGSYEQYF. The CDR3 DNA reads as TGCGCCAGCAGCTTGTACGGCGGGTCCTACGAGCAGTACTTC.

The V and J genes are TRBV7-2 and TRBJ2-7; D uncertain. The CDR3 is 13 amino acids. Per the germline V gene, CDR1 is SGHTA and CDR2 is FQGNSA. Trimming removed 3 bases at V and 3 bases at J, with 9 bases between. CDR3: CASSFGELYEQYF. CDR3 sequence (DNA): TGTGCCAGCAGCTTCGGAGAGCTCTACGAGCAGTACTTC.

The genes are TRBV5-4 and TRBJ1-2; D unclear. Germline V CDR1 and CDR2: SGHNT, YYREEE (reference sequence). This CDR3 contains 15 residues. V lost 0 bases to trimming and J lost 2 bases, with 11 bases between them. CDR3 nucleotides: TGTGCCAGCAGCTTGGTTGGCAGATCGAACTATGGCTACACCTTC. As protein: CASSLVGRSNYGYTF.

This clone appeared once. The V call is TRBV7-9, the J call TRBJ2-1; the D is unclear. Trimming removed 7 bases from V and 0 bases from J, with 13 bases in between. Germline values: CDR1 SEHNR, CDR2 FQNEAQ (reference sequence). The CDR3 totals 15 residues. Here the CDR3 DNA reads TGTGCCAGCATCCCCGCGGTGGCCTCCTACAATGAGCAGTTCTTC. This sequence encodes CASIPAVASYNEQFF.

V usage is TRBV2 and J usage is TRBJ1-5; no firm D call. V was shortened by 5 bases and J by 5 bases, with 13 bases between the two germline ends. Germline-derived CDR1 and CDR2 are SNHLY and FYNNEI. The CDR3 consists of 14 residues. CDR3 residues: CASSPDGEYQPQHF. The CDR3 DNA reads as TGTGCCAGCAGTCCGGACGGGGAATATCAGCCCCAGCATTTT.

This clone was counted between two and nine times. The V and J genes are TRBV24-1 and TRBJ2-1; 7 bases match TRBD2. Germline V CDR1 and CDR2: KGHDR, SFDVKD. The CDR3 is 13 amino acids. V was clipped by 3 bases and J by 9 bases; unmatched bases: 4. CDR3: CATSDGGVSEQFF. As DNA, the CDR3 is TGTGCCACCAGTGATGGGGGGGTAAGTGAGCAGTTCTTC.